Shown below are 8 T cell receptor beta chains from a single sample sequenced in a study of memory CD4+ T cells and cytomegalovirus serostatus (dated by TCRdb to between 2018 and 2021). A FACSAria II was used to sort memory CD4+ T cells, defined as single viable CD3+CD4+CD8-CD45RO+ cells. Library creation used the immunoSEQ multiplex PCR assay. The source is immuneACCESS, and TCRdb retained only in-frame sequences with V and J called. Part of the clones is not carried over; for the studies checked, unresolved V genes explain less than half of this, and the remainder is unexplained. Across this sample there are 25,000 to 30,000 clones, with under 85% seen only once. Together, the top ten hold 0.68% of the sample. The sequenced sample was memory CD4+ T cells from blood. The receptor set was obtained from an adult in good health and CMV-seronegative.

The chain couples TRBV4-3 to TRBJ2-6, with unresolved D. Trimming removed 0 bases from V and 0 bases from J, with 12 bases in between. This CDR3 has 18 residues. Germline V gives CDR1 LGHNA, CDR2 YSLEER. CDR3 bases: TGCGCCAGCAGCCAAGATCCGGCAGGAAGCTCTGGGGCCAACGTCCTGACTTTC. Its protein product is CASSQDPAGSSGANVLTF.

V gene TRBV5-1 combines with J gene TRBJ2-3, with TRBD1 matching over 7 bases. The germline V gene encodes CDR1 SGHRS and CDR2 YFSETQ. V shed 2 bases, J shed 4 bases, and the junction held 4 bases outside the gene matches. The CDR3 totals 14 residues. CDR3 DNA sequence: TGCGCCAGCAGCTTCGGACAGGCCGCAGATACGCAGTATTTT. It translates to CASSFGQAADTQYF.

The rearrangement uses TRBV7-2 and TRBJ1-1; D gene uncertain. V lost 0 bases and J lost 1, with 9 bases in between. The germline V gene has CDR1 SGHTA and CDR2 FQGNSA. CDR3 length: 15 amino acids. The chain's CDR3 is CASSLAGVSNTEAFF. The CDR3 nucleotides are TGTGCCAGCAGCTTAGCTGGGGTTTCGAACACTGAAGCTTTCTTT.

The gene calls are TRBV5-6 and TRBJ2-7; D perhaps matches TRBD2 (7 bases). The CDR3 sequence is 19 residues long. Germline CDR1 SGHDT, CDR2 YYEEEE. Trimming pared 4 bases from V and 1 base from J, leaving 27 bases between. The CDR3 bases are TGTGCCAGCAGCGCGCCGGGGGGCTTCCTGGCCGGGGGTTCCTACGAGCAGTACTTC. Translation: CASSAPGGFLAGGSYEQYF. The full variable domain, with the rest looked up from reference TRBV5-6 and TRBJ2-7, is DAGVTQSPTHLIKTRGQQVTLRCSPKSGHDTVSWYQQALGQGPQFIFQYYEEEERQRGNFPDRFSGHQFPNYSSELNVNALLLGDSALYLCASSAPGGFLAGGSYEQYFGPGTRLTVT.

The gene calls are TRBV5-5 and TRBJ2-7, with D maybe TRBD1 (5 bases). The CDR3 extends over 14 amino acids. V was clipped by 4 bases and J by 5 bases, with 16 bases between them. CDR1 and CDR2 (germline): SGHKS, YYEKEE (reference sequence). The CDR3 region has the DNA TGTGCCAGCAGCACCCAGGGTGATGTTGACGAGCAGTACTTC. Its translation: CASSTQGDVDEQYF.

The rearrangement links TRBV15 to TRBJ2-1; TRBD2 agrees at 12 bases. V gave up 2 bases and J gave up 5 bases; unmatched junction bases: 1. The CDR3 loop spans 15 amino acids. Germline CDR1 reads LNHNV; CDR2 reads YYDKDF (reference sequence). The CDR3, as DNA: TGTGCCACCAGCAGACTAGCGGGGGGGCACAATGAGCAGTTCTTC. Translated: CATSRLAGGHNEQFF.

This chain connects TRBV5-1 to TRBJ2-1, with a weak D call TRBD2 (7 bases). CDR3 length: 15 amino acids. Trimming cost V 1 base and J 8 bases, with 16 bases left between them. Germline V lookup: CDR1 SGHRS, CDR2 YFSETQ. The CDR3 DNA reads TGCGCCAGCAGCTTGAGGTTCGGGGGGCGGGATGAGCAGTTCTTC. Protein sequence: CASSLRFGGRDEQFF.

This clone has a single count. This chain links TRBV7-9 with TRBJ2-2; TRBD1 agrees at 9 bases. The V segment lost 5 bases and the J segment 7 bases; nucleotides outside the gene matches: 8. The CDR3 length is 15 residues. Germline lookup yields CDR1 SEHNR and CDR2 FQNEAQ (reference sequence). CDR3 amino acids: CASSLRTGVNGELFF. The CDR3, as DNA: TGTGCCAGCAGCCTACGGACAGGGGTTAACGGGGAGCTGTTTTTT.